Below, one TCR beta chain is given with its context. The sample is drawn from a study of metastatic and nonmetastatic thyroid tumors. How the authors handled the data: A distant-metastasis classifier for papillary thyroid cancer was built using CDR3 differences across clinicopathological groups. TCRdb re-called the PCR reads via MiXCR. These V and J calls rely on TCRdb rather than the paper's analysis. Seen here are 3,000 to 4,500 clones, approximately 40% observed once, and the top ten hold over 35%. The length of the CDR3 is 17 residues. The junction had 10 bases not matched to a gene; V was cut back by 3 bases and J by 0 bases. Germline assignment: CDR1 MGHRA and CDR2 YSYEKL. Each patient came to thyroid surgery without any prior treatment (of any kind).

This clonotype originated in a male donor with papillary thyroid cancer or a benign thyroid nodule (not recorded which). Some clones in this sample may be carry-over from other donors' samples. The chain carries TRBV4-1 and TRBJ1-1; 7 bases agree with TRBD1. The source material was tumor tissue. As DNA, the CDR3 is TGCGCCAGCAGCCACCCGACAGGGCGAGGGGTGAACACTGAAGCTTTCTTT. This encodes CASSHPTGRGVNTEAFF.